The TCR beta chain under discussion was sequenced for a study of post-analysis software for immune sequencing data. Regarding the study as a whole: About five TRBV segments (TRBV5-6, TRBV5-1 and TRBV20-1 among them) occurred more frequently in patients than in controls. Significantly lower normalized Chao1 diversity was seen in multiple sclerosis patients than in controls.

V was pared by 5 bases and J by 0 bases, with 6 bases of the junction left unmatched. The CDR3 extends over 17 amino acids. Germline CDR1 is PRHDT and CDR2 is FYEKMQ (reference sequence). Carried by the TCR beta cDNA libraries were unique molecular identifiers. Input amounts of roughly 0.85 to 10 million T cells were used. These gave roughly 0.5 million cDNA molecules, so each molecule approximated one T cell. MiXCR was run by TCRdb on the PCR reads, yielding one entry per CDR3 protein. Of 150,000 to 200,000 distinct CDR3 sequences in the sample, roughly 34% are singletons; the top ten hold 28%. Turning to this clonotype: Its antigen is not known.

The chain uses TRBV13 and TRBJ2-6; 8 nucleotides align to TRBD2. The clonotype was recovered from a girl aged 10-17 years with multiple sclerosis. The sample in question was blood, obtained after autologous hematopoietic stem cell transplantation. CDR3 DNA sequence: TGTGCCAGCAGCCCCGGGACTAGGAGCTCTGGGGCCAACGTCCTGACTTTC. Translating it yields CASSPGTRSSGANVLTF.